These T cell receptor beta chains were read from a single sample in a study of identical twins. TCRdb called the 5' RACE reads again in MiXCR, with one record for every CDR3 protein. Seen here are 500,000 to 700,000 distinct CDR3 sequences, about 7% observed once, and the top ten hold 1.5% to 2%. These data also formed part of another study, on yellow fever vaccine responses in identical twins.

Sequenced: PBMCs. These TCRs come from a woman between 18 and 30 years old in good health. CDR3s include the opening cysteine and the closing phenylalanine or tryptophan. Each record gives: clone size, J gene, V gene, D gene, CDR3 protein, CDR3 DNA. The D gene is left open where the match is weak. Clone size appears in some rows only: once, few, many, or a class for an expanded clone.

few,TRBJ1-2,TRBV5-6,TRBD1,CASSKGQDYGYTF,TGTGCCAGCAGCAAGGGACAGGACTATGGCTACACCTTC
few,TRBJ2-3,TRBV7-3,-,CASSLSRGDTQYF,TGTGCCAGCAGCTTAAGTAGGGGGGATACGCAGTATTTT
few,TRBJ2-5,TRBV6-1,TRBD2,CASRPFPGLSTETQYF,TGTGCCAGCAGGCCGTTCCCGGGACTATCGACGGAGACCCAGTACTTC
many,TRBJ2-7,TRBV28,-,CASSLSSGNPYEQYF,TGTGCCAGCAGTTTGAGTTCGGGCAATCCCTACGAGCAGTACTTC
-,TRBJ2-3,TRBV3-1,-,CASSQDYGRTDTQYF,TGTGCCAGCAGCCAAGATTATGGGCGCACAGATACGCAGTATTTT
many,TRBJ1-4,TRBV12-3/TRBV12-4,TRBD1,CASSRGQAPTSTNEKLFF,TGTGCCAGCAGTCGGGGACAGGCGCCAACGTCAACTAATGAAAAACTGTTTTTT
-,TRBJ1-4,TRBV4-1,TRBD1,CASSRTGTVGEKLFF,TGCGCCAGCAGCCGAACCGGGACAGTGGGTGAAAAACTGTTTTTT
many,TRBJ2-5,TRBV25-1,-,CASSDPLGETQYF,TGTGCCAGCAGTGACCCCCTTGGGGAGACCCAGTACTTC
few,TRBJ2-1,TRBV28,TRBD2,CASSSPPWREGRLNEQFF,TGTGCCAGCAGTTCCCCCCCCTGGCGGGAGGGACGATTAAATGAGCAGTTCTTC
-,TRBJ1-2,TRBV14,TRBD1,CASSHPTGQGAHYGYTF,TGTGCCAGCAGCCATCCCACGGGACAGGGGGCCCACTATGGCTACACCTTC
many,TRBJ1-4,TRBV6-1,-,CASSRDGATNEKLFF,TGTGCCAGCAGTCGGGACGGTGCAACTAATGAAAAACTGTTTTTT
few,TRBJ2-3,TRBV27,TRBD1,CASSLGTGVVDTQYF,TGTGCCAGCAGTTTAGGGACAGGGGTAGTTGATACGCAGTATTTT
few,TRBJ2-1,TRBV2,TRBD1,CASSEPSAGGWNEQFF,TGTGCCAGCAGTGAGCCTTCGGCAGGGGGCTGGAATGAGCAGTTCTTC
-,TRBJ2-2,TRBV3-1,TRBD2,CASSQDIRIAGGPGTGELFF,TGTGCCAGCAGCCAAGATATTCGAATAGCGGGGGGGCCGGGCACCGGGGAGCTGTTTTTT
many,TRBJ2-7,TRBV12-3/TRBV12-4,-,CASSLFGGAYEQYF,TGTGCCAGCAGTTTGTTCGGGGGTGCCTACGAGCAGTACTTC
once,TRBJ2-2,TRBV11-2,TRBD1,CASSRAGTANTGELFF,TGTGCCAGCAGTCGGGCCGGGACAGCGAACACCGGGGAGCTGTTTTTT